The entry below gives a single T cell receptor beta chain sequence along with its context. What it binds is unknown. Here immunoSEQ multiplex PCR was the method, and the copy in TCRdb shows in-frame clones only, minus some. The repertoire consists of about 100,000 clones, with around 87% occurring once and the leading ten covering 3.5% to 4.5%. These data originate in a study of T cell responses to AZD1222 COVID-19 vaccine. Regarding the study as a whole: Females outnumbered males among donors, who were mostly white British; clonal diversity was possibly underestimated. None of the repertoires were sampled until the peak T cell response had passed.

J was trimmed by 6 bases and V by 1 base; bases with no gene match: 4. Germline-derived CDR1 and CDR2 are SNHLY and FYNNEI. CDR3 size: 15 residues. This chain uses TRBV2 with TRBJ2-1; TRBD1 aligns across 9 bases. Sequenced material: peripheral blood, taken on day 0 of MenACWY control vaccination. This sequence originates from an adult in good health. CDR3 coding DNA: TGTGCCAGCAGTGAAGAGGGACAGGGTGTCAATGAGCAGTTCTTC. Encoded protein: CASSEEGQGVNEQFF.